This note documents a single T cell receptor (beta chain) sequence. This specimen belongs to a study of OX40 agonist ivuxolimab in advanced cancers. CDR3 length: 16 residues. V was pared by 0 bases and J by 0 bases, with 9 bases between. Germline CDR1 reads SGHRS; CDR2 reads YFSETQ. The repertoire was sequenced with immunoSEQ multiplex PCR; TCRdb's copy has only in-frame clones and lacks some. The sample has around 70,000 clones, 75% to 85% seen once. The rearrangement links TRBV5-1 to TRBJ2-2, with D possibly called TRBD1 or TRBD2 (6 bases each). The sample here was CD4+ or CD8+ T cells sorted from blood, taken in a trial of the OX40 agonist ivuxolimab. The clonotype originates from an adult with an advanced solid tumor such as melanoma, head and neck, liver or kidney cancer. Here the CDR3 reads CASSLVGGSNTGELFF. CDR3 bases: TGCGCCAGCAGCTTGGTGGGGGGCTCGAACACCGGGGAGCTGTTTTTT.